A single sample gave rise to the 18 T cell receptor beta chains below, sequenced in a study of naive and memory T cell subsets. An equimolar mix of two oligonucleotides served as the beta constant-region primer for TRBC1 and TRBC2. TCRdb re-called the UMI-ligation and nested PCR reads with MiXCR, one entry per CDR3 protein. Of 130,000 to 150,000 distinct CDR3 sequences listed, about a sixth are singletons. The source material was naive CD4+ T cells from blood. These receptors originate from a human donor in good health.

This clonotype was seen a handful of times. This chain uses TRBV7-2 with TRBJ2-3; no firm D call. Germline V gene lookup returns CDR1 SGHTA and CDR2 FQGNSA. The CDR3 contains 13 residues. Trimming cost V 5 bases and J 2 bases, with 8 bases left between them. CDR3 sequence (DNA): TGTGCCAGCAGCACATATACCACAGATACGCAGTATTTT. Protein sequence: CASSTYTTDTQYF.

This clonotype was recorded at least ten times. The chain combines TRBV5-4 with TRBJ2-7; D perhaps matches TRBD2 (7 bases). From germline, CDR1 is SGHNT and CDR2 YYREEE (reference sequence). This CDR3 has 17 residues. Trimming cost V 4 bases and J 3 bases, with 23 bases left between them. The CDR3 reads CASSPTGGAGAYYEQYF. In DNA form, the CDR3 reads TGTGCCAGCAGCCCGACGGGGGGTGCGGGGGCCTACTACGAGCAGTACTTC.

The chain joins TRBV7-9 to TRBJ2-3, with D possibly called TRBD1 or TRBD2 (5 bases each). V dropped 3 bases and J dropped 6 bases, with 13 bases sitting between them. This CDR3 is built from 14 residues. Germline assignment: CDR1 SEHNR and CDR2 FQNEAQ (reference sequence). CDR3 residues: CASSFRGSGDTQYF. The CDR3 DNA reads TGTGCCAGCAGCTTTAGGGGCAGCGGCGATACGCAGTATTTT.

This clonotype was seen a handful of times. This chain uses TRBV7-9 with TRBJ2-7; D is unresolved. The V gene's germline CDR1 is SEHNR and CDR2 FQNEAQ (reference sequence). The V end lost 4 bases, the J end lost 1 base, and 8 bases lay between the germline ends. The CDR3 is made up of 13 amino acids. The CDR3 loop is CASSSTPSYEQYF. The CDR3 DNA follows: TGTGCCAGCAGCTCTACACCTTCCTACGAGCAGTACTTC.

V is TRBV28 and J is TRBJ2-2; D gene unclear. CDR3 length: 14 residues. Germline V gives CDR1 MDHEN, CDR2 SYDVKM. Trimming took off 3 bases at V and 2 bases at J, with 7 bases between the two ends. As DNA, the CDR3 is TGTGCCAGCAGTTTCGCGAGAAACACCGGGGAGCTGTTTTTT. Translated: CASSFARNTGELFF.

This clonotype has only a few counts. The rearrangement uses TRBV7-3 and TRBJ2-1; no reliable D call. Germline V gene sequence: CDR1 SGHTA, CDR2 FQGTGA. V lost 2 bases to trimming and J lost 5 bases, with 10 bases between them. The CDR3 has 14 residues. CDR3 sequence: CASSLVGSDNEQFF. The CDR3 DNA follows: TGTGCCAGCAGCTTAGTGGGTTCGGACAATGAGCAGTTCTTC.

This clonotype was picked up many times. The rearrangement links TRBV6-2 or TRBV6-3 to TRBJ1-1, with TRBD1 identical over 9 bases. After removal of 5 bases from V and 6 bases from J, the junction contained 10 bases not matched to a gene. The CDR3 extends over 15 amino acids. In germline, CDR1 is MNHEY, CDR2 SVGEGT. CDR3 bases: TGTGCCAGCAGTGACCTTACAGGGGGCATCGCTGAAGCTTTCTTT. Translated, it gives CASSDLTGGIAEAFF.

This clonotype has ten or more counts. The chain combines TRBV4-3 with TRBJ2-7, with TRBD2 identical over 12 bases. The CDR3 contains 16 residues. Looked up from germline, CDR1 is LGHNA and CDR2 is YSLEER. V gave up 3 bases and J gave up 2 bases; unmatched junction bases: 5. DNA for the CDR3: TGCGCCAGCAGCCAGGAATGGACTAGCGGGGCCTACGAGCAGTACTTC. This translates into CASSQEWTSGAYEQYF.

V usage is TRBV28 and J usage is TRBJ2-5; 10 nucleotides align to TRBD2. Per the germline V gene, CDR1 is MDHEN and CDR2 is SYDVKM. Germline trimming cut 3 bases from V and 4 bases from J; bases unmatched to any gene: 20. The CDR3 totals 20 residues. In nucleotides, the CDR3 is TGTGCCAGCAGTTTCCCGACCAGGGTGTTCGGGCTAGCGGGAGCAGAGACCCAGTACTTC. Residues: CASSFPTRVFGLAGAETQYF.

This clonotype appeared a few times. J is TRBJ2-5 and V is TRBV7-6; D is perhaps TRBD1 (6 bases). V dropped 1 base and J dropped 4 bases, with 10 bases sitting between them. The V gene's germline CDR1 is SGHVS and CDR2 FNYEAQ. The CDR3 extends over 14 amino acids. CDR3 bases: TGTGCCAGCAGCTTAGGAACAGGGCCAGAGACCCAGTACTTC. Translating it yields CASSLGTGPETQYF.

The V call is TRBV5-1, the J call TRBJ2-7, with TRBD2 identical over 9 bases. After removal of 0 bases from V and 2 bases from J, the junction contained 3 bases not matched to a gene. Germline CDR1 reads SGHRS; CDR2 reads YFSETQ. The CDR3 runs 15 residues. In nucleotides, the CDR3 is TGCGCCAGCAGCTTGGTGGCTAGCGGGGCCTACGAGCAGTACTTC. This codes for CASSLVASGAYEQYF.

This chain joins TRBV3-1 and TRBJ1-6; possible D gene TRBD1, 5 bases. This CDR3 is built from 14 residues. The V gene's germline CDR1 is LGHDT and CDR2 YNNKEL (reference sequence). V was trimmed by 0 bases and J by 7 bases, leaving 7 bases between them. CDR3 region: CASSQDRANSPLHF. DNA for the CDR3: TGTGCCAGCAGCCAAGACAGGGCGAATTCACCCCTCCACTTT. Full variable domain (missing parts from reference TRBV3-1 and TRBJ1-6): DTAVSQTPKYLVTQMGNDKSIKCEQNLGHDTMYWYKQDSKKFLKIMFSYNNKELIINETVPNRFSPKSPDKAHLNLHINSLELGDSAVYFCASSQDRANSPLHFGNGTRLTVT.

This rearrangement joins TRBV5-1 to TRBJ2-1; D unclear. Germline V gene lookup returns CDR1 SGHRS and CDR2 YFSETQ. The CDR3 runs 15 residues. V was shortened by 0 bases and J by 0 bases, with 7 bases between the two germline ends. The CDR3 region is CASSLVQLSYNEQFF. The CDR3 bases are TGCGCCAGCAGCTTGGTACAGCTCTCCTACAATGAGCAGTTCTTC.

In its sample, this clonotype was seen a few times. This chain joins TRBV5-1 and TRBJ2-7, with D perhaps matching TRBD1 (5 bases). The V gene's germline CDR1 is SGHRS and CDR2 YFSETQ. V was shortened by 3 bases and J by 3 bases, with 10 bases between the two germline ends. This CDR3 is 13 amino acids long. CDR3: CASSSNRNYEQYF. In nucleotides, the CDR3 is TGCGCCAGCAGCTCCAACAGGAACTACGAGCAGTACTTC.

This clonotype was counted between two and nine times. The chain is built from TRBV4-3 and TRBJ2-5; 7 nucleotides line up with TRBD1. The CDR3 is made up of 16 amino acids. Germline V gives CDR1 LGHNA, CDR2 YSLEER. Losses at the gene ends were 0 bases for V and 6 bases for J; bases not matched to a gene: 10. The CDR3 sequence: CASSQDFRRQGKTQYF. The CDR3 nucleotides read TGCGCCAGCAGCCAAGATTTTCGGAGACAGGGCAAGACCCAGTACTTC.

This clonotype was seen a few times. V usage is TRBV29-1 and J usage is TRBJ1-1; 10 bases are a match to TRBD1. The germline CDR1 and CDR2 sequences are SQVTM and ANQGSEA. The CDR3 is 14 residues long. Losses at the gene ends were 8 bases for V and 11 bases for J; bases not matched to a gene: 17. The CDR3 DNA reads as TGCAGCCAGGAAACTTACGCGGGACAGGGGCTGGCTTTCTTT. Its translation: CSQETYAGQGLAFF. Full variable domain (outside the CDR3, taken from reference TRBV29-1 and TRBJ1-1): SAVISQKPSRDICQRGTSLTIQCQVDSQVTMMFWYRQQPGQSLTLIATANQGSEATYESGFVIDKFPISRPNLTFSTLTVSNMSPEDSSIYLCSQETYAGQGLAFFGQGTRLTVV.

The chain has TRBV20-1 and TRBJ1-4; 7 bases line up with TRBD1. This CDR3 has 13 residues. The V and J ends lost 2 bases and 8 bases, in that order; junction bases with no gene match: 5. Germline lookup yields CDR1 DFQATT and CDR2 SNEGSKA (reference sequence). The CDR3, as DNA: TGCAGTGCTAGACAAGGGACAGCCGAAAAACTGTTTTTT. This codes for CSARQGTAEKLFF.

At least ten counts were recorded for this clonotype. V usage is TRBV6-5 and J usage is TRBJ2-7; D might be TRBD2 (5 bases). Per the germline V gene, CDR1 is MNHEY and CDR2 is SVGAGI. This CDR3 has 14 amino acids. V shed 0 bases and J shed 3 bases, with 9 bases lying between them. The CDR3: CASSYSRGRYEQYF. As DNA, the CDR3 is TGTGCCAGCAGTTACTCCCGGGGTCGCTACGAGCAGTACTTC.